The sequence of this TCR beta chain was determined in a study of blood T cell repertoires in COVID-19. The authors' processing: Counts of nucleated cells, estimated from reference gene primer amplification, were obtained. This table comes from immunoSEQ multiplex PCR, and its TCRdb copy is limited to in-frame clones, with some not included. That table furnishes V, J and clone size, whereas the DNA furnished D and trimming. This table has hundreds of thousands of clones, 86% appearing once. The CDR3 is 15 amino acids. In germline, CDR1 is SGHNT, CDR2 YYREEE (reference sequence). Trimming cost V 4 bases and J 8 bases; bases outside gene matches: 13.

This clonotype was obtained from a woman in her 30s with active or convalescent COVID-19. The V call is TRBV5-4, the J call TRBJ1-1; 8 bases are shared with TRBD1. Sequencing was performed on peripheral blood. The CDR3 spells CASSRTGSTKDEAFF. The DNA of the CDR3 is TGTGCCAGCAGCCGGACAGGGTCGACGAAGGACGAAGCTTTCTTT.